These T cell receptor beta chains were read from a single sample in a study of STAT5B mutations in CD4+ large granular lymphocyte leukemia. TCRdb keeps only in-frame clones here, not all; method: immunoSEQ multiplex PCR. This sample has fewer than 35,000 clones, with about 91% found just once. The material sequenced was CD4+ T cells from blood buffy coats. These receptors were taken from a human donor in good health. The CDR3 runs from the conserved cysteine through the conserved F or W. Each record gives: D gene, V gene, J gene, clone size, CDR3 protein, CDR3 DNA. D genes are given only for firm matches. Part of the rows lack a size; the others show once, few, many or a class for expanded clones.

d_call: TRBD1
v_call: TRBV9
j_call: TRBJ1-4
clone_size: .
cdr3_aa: CASSPPLTGRGEKLFF
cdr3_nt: TGTGCCAGCAGCCCTCCACTGACAGGGAGGGGTGAAAAACTGTTTTTT

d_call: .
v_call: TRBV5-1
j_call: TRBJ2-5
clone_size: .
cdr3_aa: CASSPNLGRSQETQYF
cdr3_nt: TGCGCCAGCAGCCCAAACCTGGGACGGTCCCAAGAGACCCAGTACTTC

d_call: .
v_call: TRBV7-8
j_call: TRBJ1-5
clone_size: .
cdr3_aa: CASSKGRLPGNQPQHF
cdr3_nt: TGTGCCAGCAGTAAGGGCAGGCTGCCTGGTAATCAGCCCCAGCATTTT

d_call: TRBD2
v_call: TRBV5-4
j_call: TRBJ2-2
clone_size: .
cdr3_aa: CASSVGLAANTGELFF
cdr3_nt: TGTGCCAGCAGCGTAGGACTAGCGGCGAACACCGGGGAGCTGTTTTTT

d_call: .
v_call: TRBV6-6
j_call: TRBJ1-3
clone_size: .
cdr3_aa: CASSYFGLSGNTIYF
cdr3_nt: TGTGCCAGCAGTTATTTTGGGTTAAGTGGAAACACCATATATTTT

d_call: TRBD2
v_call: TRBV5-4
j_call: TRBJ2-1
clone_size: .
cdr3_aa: CASGTRGGDEQFF
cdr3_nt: TGTGCCAGCGGGACTAGGGGGGGCGATGAGCAGTTCTTC

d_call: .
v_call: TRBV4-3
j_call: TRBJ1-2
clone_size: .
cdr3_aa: CASSQVKGLRLRGYTF
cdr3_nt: TGCGCCAGCAGCCAGGTAAAGGGACTTCGCCTGCGCGGCTACACCTTC

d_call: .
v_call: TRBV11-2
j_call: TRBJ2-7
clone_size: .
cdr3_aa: CASSSQGLLALEQYF
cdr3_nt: TGTGCCAGCAGCTCCCAGGGTCTGCTAGCCCTCGAGCAGTACTTC

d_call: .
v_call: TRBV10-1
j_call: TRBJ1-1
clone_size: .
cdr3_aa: CASSETGVDYTEAFF
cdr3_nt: TGCGCCAGCAGTGAAACCGGGGTAGATTACACTGAAGCTTTCTTT

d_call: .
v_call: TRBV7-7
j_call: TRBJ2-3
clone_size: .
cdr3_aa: CASSPRLSDTQYF
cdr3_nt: TGTGCTAGCAGCCCTCGTTTATCAGATACGCAGTATTTT

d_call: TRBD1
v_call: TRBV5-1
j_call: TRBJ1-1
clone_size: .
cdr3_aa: CASSPTGMNTEAFF
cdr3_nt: TGCGCCAGCAGCCCGACAGGGATGAACACTGAAGCTTTCTTT

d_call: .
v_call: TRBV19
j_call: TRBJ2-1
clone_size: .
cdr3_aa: CASSFRSYNEQFF
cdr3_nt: TGTGCCAGTAGTTTTAGGTCTTACAATGAGCAGTTCTTC

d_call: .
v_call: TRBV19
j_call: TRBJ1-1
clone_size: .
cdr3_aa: CASSARGGVRTEAFF
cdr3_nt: TGTGCCAGTAGTGCCCGGGGGGGGGTGAGGACTGAAGCTTTCTTT

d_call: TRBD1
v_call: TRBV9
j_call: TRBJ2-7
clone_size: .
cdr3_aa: CASSATGTGAYEQYF
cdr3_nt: TGTGCCAGCAGCGCTACCGGGACAGGGGCCTACGAGCAGTACTTC

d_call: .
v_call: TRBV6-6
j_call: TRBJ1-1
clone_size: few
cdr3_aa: CASSYSGGWTEAFF
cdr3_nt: TGTGCCAGCAGTTACTCGGGGGGATGGACTGAAGCTTTCTTT

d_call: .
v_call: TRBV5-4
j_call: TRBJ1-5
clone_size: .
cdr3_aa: CASRAFSEFGTQHF
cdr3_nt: TGTGCCAGCAGAGCTTTCTCCGAATTCGGGACCCAGCATTTT

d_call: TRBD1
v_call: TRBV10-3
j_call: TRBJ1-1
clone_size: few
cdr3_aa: CAISESQGAYTEAFF
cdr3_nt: TGTGCCATCAGTGAGTCGCAGGGGGCTTACACTGAAGCTTTCTTT

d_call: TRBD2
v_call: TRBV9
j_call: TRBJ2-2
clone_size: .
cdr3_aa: CASSVGLAGHANTGELFF
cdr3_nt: TGTGCCAGCAGCGTAGGACTAGCGGGTCACGCGAACACCGGGGAGCTGTTTTTT

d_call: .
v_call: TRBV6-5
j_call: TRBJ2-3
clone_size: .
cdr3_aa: CASSPRIGTQYF
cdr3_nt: TGTGCCAGCAGCCCCCGTATAGGTACGCAGTATTTT

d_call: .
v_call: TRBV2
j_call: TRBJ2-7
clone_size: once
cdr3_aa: CASSVLGVYEQYF
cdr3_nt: TGTGCCAGCAGTGTTCTTGGGGTCTACGAGCAGTACTTC

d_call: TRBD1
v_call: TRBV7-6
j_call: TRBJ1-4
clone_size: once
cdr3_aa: CASSYSGGREKLFF
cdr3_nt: TGTGCCAGCAGCTATTCAGGGGGCCGTGAAAAACTGTTTTTT

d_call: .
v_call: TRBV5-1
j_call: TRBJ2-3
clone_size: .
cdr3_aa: CASSNPALPDTQYF
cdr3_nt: TGCGCCAGCAGCAACCCGGCTTTGCCAGATACGCAGTATTTT

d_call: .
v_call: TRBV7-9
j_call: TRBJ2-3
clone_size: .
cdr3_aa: CASSLDPWQGGGDTQYF
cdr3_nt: TGTGCCAGCAGCTTAGATCCCTGGCAGGGTGGTGGAGATACGCAGTATTTT

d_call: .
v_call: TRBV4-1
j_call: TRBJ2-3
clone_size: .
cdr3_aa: CASSQESGATSTDTQYF
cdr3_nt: TGCGCCAGCAGCCAAGAATCCGGGGCCACAAGCACAGATACGCAGTATTTT

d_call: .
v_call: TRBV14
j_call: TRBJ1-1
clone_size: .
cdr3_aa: CASSQSAEAFF
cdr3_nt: TGTGCCAGCAGCCAGTCGGCTGAAGCTTTCTTT

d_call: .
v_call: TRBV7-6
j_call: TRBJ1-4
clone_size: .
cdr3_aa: CASSIGLGSNEKLFF
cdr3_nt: TGTGCCAGCAGCATCGGTCTCGGCAGTAATGAAAAACTGTTTTTT

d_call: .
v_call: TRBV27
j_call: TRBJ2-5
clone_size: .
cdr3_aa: CASRGLAGGETQYF
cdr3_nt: TGTGCCAGCAGAGGACTAGCAGGGGGAGAGACCCAGTACTTC

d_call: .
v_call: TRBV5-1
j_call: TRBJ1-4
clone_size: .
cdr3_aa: CASSLQPINEKLFF
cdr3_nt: TGCGCCAGCAGCCTCCAGCCAATTAATGAAAAACTGTTTTTT

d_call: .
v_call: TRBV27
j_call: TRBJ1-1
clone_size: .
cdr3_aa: CASSLGGWGGRRNTEAFF
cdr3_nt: TGTGCCAGCAGTTTAGGAGGGTGGGGGGGGCGGCGAAACACTGAAGCTTTCTTT

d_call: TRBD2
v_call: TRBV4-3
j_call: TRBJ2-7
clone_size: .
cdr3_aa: CASSLLAGGTYEQYF
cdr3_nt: TGCGCCAGCAGCCTCCTAGCGGGAGGGACCTACGAGCAGTACTTC

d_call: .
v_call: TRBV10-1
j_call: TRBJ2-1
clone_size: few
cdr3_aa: CASSAGTKLYNEQFF
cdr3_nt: TGCGCCAGCAGTGCCGGGACCAAACTATACAATGAGCAGTTCTTC

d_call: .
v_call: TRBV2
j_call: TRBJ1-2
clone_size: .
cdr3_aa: CASSDTGLFGYTF
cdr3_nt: TGTGCCAGCAGCGACACAGGGCTTTTTGGCTACACCTTC

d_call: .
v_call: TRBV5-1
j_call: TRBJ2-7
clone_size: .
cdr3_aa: CASSLFWGDNYEQYF
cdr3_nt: TGCGCCAGCAGTCTCTTTTGGGGGGACAATTACGAGCAGTACTTC

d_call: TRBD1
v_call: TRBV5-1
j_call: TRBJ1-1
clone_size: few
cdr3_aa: CASSYSSGTVAEAFF
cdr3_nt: TGCGCCAGCAGCTACTCCTCCGGGACAGTGGCTGAAGCTTTCTTT

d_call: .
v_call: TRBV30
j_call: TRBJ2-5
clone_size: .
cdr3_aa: CAGSSGIKETQYF
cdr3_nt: TGTGCCGGAAGCTCGGGGATTAAAGAGACCCAGTACTTC

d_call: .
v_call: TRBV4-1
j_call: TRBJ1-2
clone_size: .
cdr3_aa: CASSQQMGGEAYGYTF
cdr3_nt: TGCGCCAGCAGCCAGCAGATGGGGGGGGAAGCCTATGGCTACACCTTC

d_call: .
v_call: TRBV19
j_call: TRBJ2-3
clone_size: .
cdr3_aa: CASSMTFSTDTQYF
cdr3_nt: TGTGCCAGTAGTATGACCTTTAGCACAGATACGCAGTATTTT

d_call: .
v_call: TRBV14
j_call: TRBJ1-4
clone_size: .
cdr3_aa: CASSREREKLFF
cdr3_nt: TGTGCCAGCAGCCGTGAGCGTGAAAAACTGTTTTTT

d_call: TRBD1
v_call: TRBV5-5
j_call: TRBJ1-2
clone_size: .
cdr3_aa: CASSTGQGYGYTF
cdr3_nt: TGTGCCAGCAGCACTGGACAGGGCTATGGCTACACCTTC

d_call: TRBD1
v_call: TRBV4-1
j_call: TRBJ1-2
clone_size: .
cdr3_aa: CASSQVIRAGGHGYTF
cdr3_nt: TGCGCCAGCAGCCAAGTCATTAGGGCAGGGGGCCATGGCTACACCTTC

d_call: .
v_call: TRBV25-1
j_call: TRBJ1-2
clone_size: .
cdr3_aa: CASSEWGTGRGYTF
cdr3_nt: TGTGCCAGCAGTGAATGGGGTACAGGGCGGGGCTACACCTTC

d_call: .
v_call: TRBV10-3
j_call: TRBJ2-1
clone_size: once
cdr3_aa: CAISGRRGPKTPPLYNEQFF
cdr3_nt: TGTGCCATCAGTGGGCGCCGGGGCCCTAAAACCCCCCCTTTATACAATGAGCAGTTCTTC

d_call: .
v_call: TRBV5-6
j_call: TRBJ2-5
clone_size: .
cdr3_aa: CASSLVWGAEETQYF
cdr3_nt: TGTGCCAGCAGCTTGGTATGGGGGGCCGAAGAGACCCAGTACTTC

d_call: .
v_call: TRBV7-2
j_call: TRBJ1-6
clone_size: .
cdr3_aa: CASSLESQNSPLHF
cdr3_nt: TGTGCCAGCAGCTTAGAAAGCCAGAATTCACCCCTCCACTTT

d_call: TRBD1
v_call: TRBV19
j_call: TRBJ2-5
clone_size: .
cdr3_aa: CASSAGTGTATQYF
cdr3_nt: TGTGCCAGTAGCGCCGGGACAGGGACTGCGACCCAGTACTTC

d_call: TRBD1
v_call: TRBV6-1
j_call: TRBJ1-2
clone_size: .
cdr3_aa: CASSHDRAGGYTF
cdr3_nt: TGTGCCAGCAGCCACGACAGGGCGGGTGGCTACACCTTC

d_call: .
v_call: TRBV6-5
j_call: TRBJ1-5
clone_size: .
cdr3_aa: CASSEVWPQHF
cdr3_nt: TGTGCCAGCAGTGAAGTTTGGCCCCAGCATTTT

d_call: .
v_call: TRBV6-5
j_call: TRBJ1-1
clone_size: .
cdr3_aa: CASNTGWRSNTEAFF
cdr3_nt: TGTGCCAGCAACACCGGATGGCGTTCGAACACTGAAGCTTTCTTT

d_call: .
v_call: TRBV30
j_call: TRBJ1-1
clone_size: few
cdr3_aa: CAWSVQERHEAFF
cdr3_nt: TGTGCCTGGAGTGTACAGGAGCGCCATGAAGCTTTCTTT

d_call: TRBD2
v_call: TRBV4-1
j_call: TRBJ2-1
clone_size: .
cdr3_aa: CASSQAVLAGGNEQFF
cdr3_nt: TGCGCCAGCAGCCAAGCCGTTCTAGCGGGGGGGAATGAGCAGTTCTTC

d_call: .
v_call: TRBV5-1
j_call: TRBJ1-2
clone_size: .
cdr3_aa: CASSSPGLYGYTF
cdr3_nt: TGCGCCAGCAGCTCACCTGGACTCTATGGCTACACCTTC

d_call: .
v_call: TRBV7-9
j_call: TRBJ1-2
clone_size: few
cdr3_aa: CASSSQEKYGYTF
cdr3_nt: TGTGCCAGCAGCTCACAGGAGAAGTATGGCTACACCTTC

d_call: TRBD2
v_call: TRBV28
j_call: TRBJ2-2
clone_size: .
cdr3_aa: CASRRGAVGELFF
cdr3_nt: TGTGCCAGTCGGCGGGGGGCGGTTGGGGAGCTGTTTTTT

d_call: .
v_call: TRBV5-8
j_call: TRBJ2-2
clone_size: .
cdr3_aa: CARAWEATNTGELFF
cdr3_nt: TGTGCCAGGGCCTGGGAGGCGACCAACACCGGGGAGCTGTTTTTT

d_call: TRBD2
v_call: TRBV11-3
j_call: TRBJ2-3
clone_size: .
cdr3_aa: CASSKGTSGSTDTQYF
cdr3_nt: TGTGCCAGCTCCAAGGGGACTAGCGGGAGCACAGATACGCAGTATTTT

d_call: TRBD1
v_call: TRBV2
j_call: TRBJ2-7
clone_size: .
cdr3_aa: CASRATGHEQYF
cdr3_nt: TGTGCCAGCAGGGCGACAGGGCACGAGCAGTACTTC

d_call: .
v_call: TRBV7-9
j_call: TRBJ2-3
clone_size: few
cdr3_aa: CASSLGFRTAKFTDTQYF
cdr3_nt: TGTGCCAGCAGCTTAGGTTTCAGGACAGCCAAATTCACAGATACGCAGTATTTT